The next 27 T cell receptor beta chains were all read from a single sample in a study of neoadjuvant anti-PD-1 for oral cavity cancer. Some clones are missing from TCRdb's copy, which holds only in-frame ones; the method was immunoSEQ multiplex PCR. The sample has some 40,000 clones, around 40% seen once; the top ten hold around 15%. As to time point: after neoadjuvant nivolumab, at surgical resection. The sequencing here drew on tumor tissue, taken after nivolumab (anti-PD-1) treatment. The receptors were sampled from a person aged 40 to 85 with oral cavity squamous cell carcinoma.

This clone was detected a few times. The rearrangement uses TRBV30 and TRBJ1-1; TRBD1 is a possible D gene (6 bases). The V end was cut by 2 bases, the J end by 3 bases, with 10 bases between. CDR1 is GTSNPN, CDR2 SVGIG, per germline (reference sequence). The CDR3 extends over 13 amino acids. CDR3: CAWSPTGYTEAFF. The DNA for the CDR3 is TGTGCCTGGAGTCCCACAGGGTACACTGAAGCTTTCTTT.

V usage is TRBV7-2 and J usage is TRBJ1-2; 12 bases match TRBD1. Germline values: CDR1 SGHTA, CDR2 FQGNSA. The V segment lost 5 bases and the J segment 3 bases; nucleotides outside the gene matches: 4. This CDR3 spans 15 amino acids. CDR3 nucleotide sequence: TGTGCCAGCAGCGTCCGGGACAGGGGGCACTATGGCTACACCTTC. Translation gives CASSVRDRGHYGYTF. Together with reference TRBV7-2 and TRBJ1-2, the CDR3 gives the full variable domain: GAGVSQSPSNKVTEKGKDVELRCDPISGHTALYWYRQSLGQGLEFLIYFQGNSAPDKSGLPSDRFSAERTGGSVSTLTIQRTQQEDSAVYLCASSVRDRGHYGYTFGSGTRLTVV.

This clone came up many times. V gene TRBV9 combines with J gene TRBJ1-1; D is undetermined. The CDR3 has 16 amino acids. V was cut by 0 bases and J by 2 bases, with 14 bases left in between. Germline V lookup: CDR1 SGDLS, CDR2 YYNGEE. CDR3 loop: CASSVASTPRNTEAFF. The CDR3 DNA follows: TGTGCCAGCAGCGTAGCCTCCACGCCACGTAACACTGAAGCTTTCTTT.

This clone is medium-sized (0.01 to 0.1%) within its sample. This CDR3 is CASSPDRNEKLFF. CDR3 bases: TGTGCCAGCAGTCCGGACAGGAATGAAAAACTGTTTTTT. The J gene is TRBJ1-4, the V gene TRBV7-6, with TRBD1 matching over 7 bases. Trimming removed 6 bases from V and 5 bases from J; junction bases left unmatched: 3. The length of the CDR3 is 13 residues. The germline V gene encodes CDR1 SGHVS and CDR2 FNYEAQ.

This chain joins TRBV5-1 and TRBJ2-7; maybe TRBD1 (5 bases). Germline V lookup: CDR1 SGHRS, CDR2 YFSETQ. Trimming pared 0 bases from V and 0 bases from J, leaving 22 bases between. This CDR3 is built from 19 residues. For the CDR3, the DNA is TGCGCCAGCAGCTTGGGGGCCCCGTCATCGACAGTTTACTCCTACGAGCAGTACTTC. Protein product: CASSLGAPSSTVYSYEQYF.

This clone has a handful of counts. The rearrangement joins TRBV4-1 to TRBJ2-5; TRBD1 might be the D (6 bases). CDR1 is MGHRA, CDR2 YSYEKL, per germline. The V gene lost 0 bases and the J gene lost 2 bases, with 13 bases spanning the gap. This CDR3 region has 16 residues. DNA of the CDR3: TGCGCCAGCAGCCAAGACAGGACAGAGATACAAGAGACCCAGTACTTC. Its translation: CASSQDRTEIQETQYF.

The J gene is TRBJ2-5, the V gene TRBV20-1, with D uncertain. The germline V gene has CDR1 DFQATT and CDR2 SNEGSKA (reference sequence). This CDR3 comprises 10 residues. V shed 6 bases and J shed 0 bases, with 2 bases lying between them. The CDR3 region is CSADQETQYF. The DNA for the CDR3 is TGCAGTGCCGACCAAGAGACCCAGTACTTC.

This sequence joins TRBV5-1 and TRBJ2-1, with 10 bases lining up with TRBD2. CDR3 length: 14 residues. Trimming at V came to 4 bases and at J to 8 bases, leaving 6 bases not matched to a gene. Germline V lookup: CDR1 SGHRS, CDR2 YFSETQ. The CDR3 DNA reads TGCGCCAGCAGCGGGGGACTAGCGTGGGATGAGCAGTTCTTC. Translated, it gives CASSGGLAWDEQFF.

At least ten counts were recorded for this clone. The J gene is TRBJ1-5, the V gene TRBV18, with 10 bases lining up with TRBD1. Germline lookup yields CDR1 KGHSH and CDR2 LQKENI. Trimming cost V 2 bases and J 7 bases; bases outside gene matches: 5. The CDR3 runs 15 residues. The DNA for the CDR3 is TGTGCCAGCTCACCAAGGGGACAGGGGATACAGCCCCAGCATTTT. Its protein is CASSPRGQGIQPQHF.

V gene TRBV9 combines with J gene TRBJ1-1; 7 positions agree with TRBD1. The germline gives CDR1 SGDLS, CDR2 YYNGEE. J gave up 9 bases and V 4 bases, and 6 bases lay outside the gene matches. The CDR3 length is 12 residues. This chain's CDR3 is CASSSMDRQAFF. The CDR3 nucleotides are TGTGCCAGCAGCTCAATGGACAGGCAAGCTTTCTTT.

The CDR3 region has the DNA TGTGCCAGCAGCTGGGCCCAGGCTACCTCTGGAAACACCATATATTTT. Translation: CASSWAQATSGNTIYF. The chain links TRBV7-8 to TRBJ1-3; D call uncertain. Germline values: CDR1 SGHVS, CDR2 FQNEAQ. V lost 4 bases and J lost 0, with 13 bases in between. The CDR3 is made up of 16 amino acids.

This clone was found a few times. J is TRBJ2-3 and V is TRBV7-2; the match to TRBD2 covers 7 bases. CDR1 and CDR2 (germline): SGHTA, FQGNSA. The CDR3 is 11 amino acids. The V gene end was trimmed by 3 bases and the J gene end by 14 bases; junction bases not matched to a gene: 5. The CDR3 loop reads CASSFGDYRYF. The DNA for the CDR3 is TGTGCCAGCAGCTTCGGGGACTACCGGTATTTT.

This clone was counted between two and nine times. This chain uses TRBV6-6 with TRBJ1-5; D gene uncertain. V shed 6 bases and J shed 2 bases, with 14 bases lying between them. Germline V gene lookup returns CDR1 MNHNY and CDR2 SVGAGI (reference sequence). The CDR3 totals 15 residues. CDR3 sequence: CASRRSFAGNQPQHF. CDR3 coding DNA: TGTGCCAGCAGGCGAAGTTTCGCCGGCAATCAGCCCCAGCATTTT.

This chain connects TRBV7-2 to TRBJ1-1; tentatively, D is TRBD1 (5 bases). Trimming left V 2 bases short and J 4 bases short, with 17 bases between. CDR3 length: 16 residues. Germline V lookup: CDR1 SGHTA, CDR2 FQGNSA. CDR3 loop: CASSLWLRGWPTEAFF. CDR3 nucleotides: TGTGCCAGCAGCTTATGGCTGAGGGGATGGCCCACTGAAGCTTTCTTT.

This clone was seen more than once but under ten times. This chain connects TRBV6-1 to TRBJ1-2; a weak D match, TRBD1 (6 bases). This CDR3 has 13 amino acids. Trimming took off 1 base at V and 8 bases at J, with 11 bases between the two ends. Germline V gene lookup returns CDR1 MNHNS and CDR2 SASEGT. The CDR3, as DNA: TGTGCCAGCAGTGAAGGGGGGCTGTCCGGCTACACCTTC. Translation: CASSEGGLSGYTF.

This clone came up a few times. This chain connects TRBV30 to TRBJ2-7; D call uncertain. V gave up 4 bases and J gave up 6 bases, with 10 bases separating them. Looked up from germline, CDR1 is GTSNPN and CDR2 is SVGIG (reference sequence). This CDR3 contains 11 residues. The DNA for the CDR3 is TGTGCCTGGACTAAAAGCATCGAGCAGTACTTC. This gives the protein CAWTKSIEQYF. The complete variable domain, with remaining parts taken from reference TRBV30 and TRBJ2-7, reads SQTIHQWPATLVQPVGSPLSLECTVEGTSNPNLYWYRQAAGRGLQLLFYSVGIGQISSEVPQNLSASRPQDRQFILSSKKLLLSDSGFYLCAWTKSIEQYFGPGTRLTVT.

This clone was seen a few times. The CDR3, as DNA: TGCGCCAGCAGCTTGGAGAGCACAGATACGCAGTATTTT. This translates into CASSLESTDTQYF. The chain employs TRBV5-1 and TRBJ2-3; D gene ambiguous. The V gene lost 0 bases and the J gene lost 0 bases, with 2 bases spanning the gap. Germline V gene data show CDR1 as SGHRS and CDR2 as YFSETQ. This CDR3 has 13 amino acids.

The gene calls are TRBV25-1 and TRBJ2-1, with D possibly matching TRBD2 (5 bases). The CDR3 loop spans 13 amino acids. Trimming took off 6 bases at V and 9 bases at J, with 15 bases between the two ends. Germline V gives CDR1 MGHDK, CDR2 SYGVNS. Here the CDR3 reads CASRVSRDTEQFF. The DNA of the CDR3 is TGTGCCAGCAGAGTTTCACGGGATACTGAGCAGTTCTTC.

This rearrangement joins TRBV7-8 to TRBJ2-1; D gene unclear. V was shortened by 4 bases and J by 10 bases, with 11 bases between the two germline ends. This CDR3 spans 12 amino acids. Germline CDR1 reads SGHVS; CDR2 reads FQNEAQ. CDR3 sequence (DNA): TGTGCCAGCAGCTCCCCAGCTGCCGAGCAGTTCTTC. This gives the protein CASSSPAAEQFF.

V usage is TRBV7-9 and J usage is TRBJ2-6, with unresolved D. The CDR3 is made up of 17 amino acids. The V end lost 3 bases, the J end lost 0 bases, and 12 bases lay between the germline ends. Germline loops: CDR1 SEHNR, CDR2 FQNEAQ (reference sequence). The CDR3 DNA reads as TGTGCCAGCAGCTTGGAAGGTGTATTCTCTGGGGCCAACGTCCTGACTTTC. It specifies CASSLEGVFSGANVLTF.

In its sample, this clone is medium-sized. The V and J genes are TRBV14 and TRBJ1-4; D unresolved. The CDR3 is 13 amino acids. Trimming took off 3 bases at V and 4 bases at J, with 6 bases between the two ends. CDR1 and CDR2 from the germline V gene are SGHDN and FVKESK. The CDR3: CASSHGHNEKLFF. In DNA, the CDR3 is TGTGCCAGCAGCCATGGGCATAATGAAAAACTGTTTTTT.

The chain has TRBV9 and TRBJ1-1; TRBD1 matches at 9 bases. CDR1 is SGDLS and CDR2 is YYNGEE in the germline V gene. This CDR3 contains 15 residues. V trimming: 2 bases; J trimming: 4 bases; junction bases outside the gene matches: 6. CDR3 loop: CASSVFGTGPTEAFF. DNA for the CDR3: TGTGCCAGCAGCGTTTTCGGGACAGGGCCCACTGAAGCTTTCTTT.

There are a few counts of this clone. The V call is TRBV4-2, the J call TRBJ1-5; 7 nucleotides line up with TRBD1. V lost 0 bases to trimming and J lost 3 bases; unmatched junction nucleotides: 5. CDR1 and CDR2 (germline): LGHNA, YNFKEQ. The CDR3 consists of 16 residues. CDR3 in amino acids: CASSQEQTGYNQPQHF. The CDR3 DNA is TGTGCCAGCAGCCAAGAGCAGACAGGGTACAATCAGCCCCAGCATTTT.

This clone was seen more than once but under ten times. The chain combines TRBV5-1 with TRBJ2-5, with no clear D. V was cut by 5 bases and J by 5 bases, with 16 bases left in between. The CDR3 consists of 14 residues. Germline V lookup: CDR1 SGHRS, CDR2 YFSETQ. CDR3 residues: CASRVGLPQETQYF. CDR3 sequence (DNA): TGCGCCAGCAGAGTGGGCCTTCCTCAGGAGACCCAGTACTTC. Complete variable domain (other parts from reference TRBV5-1 and TRBJ2-5): KAGVTQTPRYLIKTRGQQVTLSCSPISGHRSVSWYQQTPGQGLQFLFEYFSETQRNKGNFPGRFSGRQFSNSRSEMNVSTLELGDSALYLCASRVGLPQETQYFGPGTRLLVL.

The chain has TRBV20-1 and TRBJ2-1; no clear D gene. Germline V gives CDR1 DFQATT, CDR2 SNEGSKA (reference sequence). Deletions cut 6 bases from V and 5 bases from J, with 8 bases between. The CDR3 spans 11 residues. This chain's CDR3 is CSAPTHNEQFF. In nucleotides, the CDR3 is TGCAGTGCCCCAACTCACAATGAGCAGTTCTTC.

This chain connects TRBV29-1 to TRBJ2-5; D is ambiguous. V was cut by 6 bases and J by 5 bases, with 4 bases left in between. The CDR3 covers 9 residues. CDR1 and CDR2 (germline): SQVTM, ANQGSEA. The CDR3 DNA reads as TGCAGCGTCGGGGAGACCCAGTACTTC. It specifies CSVGETQYF.

Many counts were recorded for this clone. V and J are TRBV30 and TRBJ2-1, with TRBD2 identical over 10 bases. Germline loops: CDR1 GTSNPN, CDR2 SVGIG (reference sequence). J gave up 1 base and V 4 bases, and 4 bases lay outside the gene matches. The CDR3 is 15 amino acids. In DNA form, the CDR3 reads TGTGCCTGGACTAGCGGGGGAGCATCCTACAATGAGCAGTTCTTC. As protein: CAWTSGGASYNEQFF.